This TCR beta chain was found in a study of blood T cell repertoires in COVID-19. Study-wide context: COVID-19 samples, acute and convalescent, were from the United States, Italy and Spain. PBMCs, B-cell-depleted T cells, or T cells provided the cDNA or gDNA that made up the material.

The CDR3 contains 14 residues. CDR1 and CDR2 from the germline V gene are MNHNY and SVGAGI (reference sequence). V dropped 9 bases and J dropped 4; count of bases not matched to a gene: 10. In the authors' workflow: Reference gene primer amplification gave nucleated cell count estimates. The method was immunoSEQ multiplex PCR; TCRdb's version includes in-frame clones alone and lacks a portion of them. D and trimming come from the DNA, and the V and J calls and clone size come from that table. The data show some 200,000 clones, with about 78% seen just once and over 7% held by the top ten. Sequenced input: peripheral blood. This TCR derives from a woman in her seventies with acute or convalescent COVID-19. V is TRBV6-6 and J is TRBJ2-5; 8 positions match TRBD2. CDR3: CARGSGGTRETQYF. CDR3 in DNA: TGTGCCAGGGGCAGCGGGGGCACTCGAGAGACCCAGTACTTC.